One sample yielded the 15 T cell receptor beta chains listed below, sequenced in a study of T cell responses to AZD1222 COVID-19 vaccine. Assay used: immunoSEQ multiplex PCR; TCRdb lists only in-frame clones, some missing. Of 90,000 to 120,000 clones listed, around 91% are singletons. The starting material was peripheral blood, obtained on day 0 of AZD1222 vaccination. The receptor set was obtained from an adult in good health.

This rearrangement joins TRBV3-1 (or the pseudogene TRBV3-2) to TRBJ2-3; 8 bases align to TRBD1. The CDR3 extends over 15 amino acids. After removal of 4 bases from V and 0 bases from J, the junction contained 3 bases not matched to a gene. Germline V gene lookup returns CDR1 LGHDT and CDR2 YNNKEL (reference sequence). The CDR3 spells CASSPRTGSTDTQYF. CDR3 in DNA: TGTGCCAGCAGCCCTCGGACAGGGAGCACAGATACGCAGTATTTT.

The chain carries TRBV7-9 and TRBJ2-7; possibly TRBD1 or TRBD2 for D (5 bases each). Germline V gene sequence: CDR1 SEHNR, CDR2 FQNEAQ (reference sequence). This CDR3 contains 13 residues. Trimming shortened V by 6 bases and J by 4 bases, and 13 bases separated the two germline ends. The CDR3 DNA reads as TGTGCCAGCAGTCCTAGGGGAGAATACGAGCAGTACTTC. The encoded protein is CASSPRGEYEQYF.

The chain is built from TRBV6-2 or TRBV6-3 and TRBJ1-1; TRBD1 matches 9 bases. The CDR3 totals 13 residues. Unmatched junction bases numbered 5, after V lost 4 bases and J lost 8 bases. From germline, CDR1 is MNHEY and CDR2 SVGEGT. For the CDR3, the DNA is TGTGCCAGCAGTTTTACAGGGGGCTGGGAAGCTTTCTTT. It is translated as CASSFTGGWEAFF.

This clone is termed large. One end of the junction does not line up with germline, which may come from a read error. This chain joins TRBV6-5 and TRBJ1-1; D is unclear. Germline V gives CDR1 MNHEY, CDR2 SVGAGI. The CDR3 runs to 14 residues. The CDR3 nucleotides read TGTGCCAGCAGTTGGGCCAGAGAGAACATTGAAGCTTTCTTT. This sequence encodes CASSWARENIEAFF.

The chain couples TRBV18 to TRBJ1-2, with D unresolved. Per germline, CDR1 KGHSH and CDR2 LQKENI. V dropped 5 bases and J dropped 4 bases, with 11 bases sitting between them. CDR3 length: 13 residues. CDR3 bases: TGTGCCAGCTCATCGGACGGAGCCTATGGCTACACCTTC. Amino acids: CASSSDGAYGYTF.

The chain recombines TRBV7-2 with TRBJ2-5, with 8 bases lining up with TRBD2. The CDR3 is 14 amino acids. V was pared by 3 bases and J by 7 bases, with 7 bases of the junction left unmatched. CDR1 and CDR2 from the germline V gene are SGHTA and FQGNSA. The CDR3 region is CASSLTSVQGTQYF. Written as DNA, the CDR3 is TGTGCCAGCAGCTTGACTAGCGTTCAGGGGACCCAGTACTTC.

The gene calls are TRBV9 and TRBJ1-1, with D unresolved. V was cut by 4 bases and J by 0 bases, with 22 bases left in between. This CDR3 comprises 18 residues. The germline V gene encodes CDR1 SGDLS and CDR2 YYNGEE. The CDR3 sequence: CASSSRPTLDGLNTEAFF. The CDR3 DNA follows: TGTGCCAGCAGCTCCCGACCTACTCTAGACGGTTTGAACACTGAAGCTTTCTTT.

The V and J genes are TRBV6-1 and TRBJ1-5; the match to TRBD1 covers 7 bases. CDR1 and CDR2 (germline): MNHNS, SASEGT. V shed 11 bases, J shed 9 bases, and the junction held 13 bases outside the gene matches. The CDR3 contains 13 residues. CDR3 DNA: TGTGCCGCAAGAGACAGGGTAGGTGGGCCCCAGCATTTT. It translates to CAARDRVGGPQHF.

This clone was detected a few times. The V gene is TRBV5-5, the J gene TRBJ2-1; D call uncertain. Germline V gene data show CDR1 as SGHKS and CDR2 as YYEKEE (reference sequence). The CDR3 is 16 residues long. Trimming cost V 0 bases and J 5 bases, with 15 bases left between them. The CDR3, as DNA: TGTGCCAGCAGCTTGGGGCTAGGAGTTGGCGACAATGAGCAGTTCTTC. It specifies CASSLGLGVGDNEQFF.

The chain is built from TRBV7-8 and TRBJ1-2, with D uncertain. Between the trimmed V and J ends, which lost 4 bases and 7 bases, there was a span of 19 bases. This CDR3 region has 15 residues. CDR1 is SGHVS, CDR2 FQNEAQ, per germline. This CDR3 is CASSSQSSWGGGYTF. The CDR3 DNA sequence: TGTGCCAGCAGCTCCCAGTCCTCCTGGGGTGGTGGCTACACCTTC.

This chain joins TRBV28 and TRBJ1-5; perhaps TRBD1 as D (6 bases). Trimming took off 3 bases at V and 6 bases at J, with 15 bases between the two ends. There are 15 residues in the CDR3. Germline V gene data show CDR1 as MDHEN and CDR2 as SYDVKM. The CDR3 DNA reads as TGTGCCAGCAGTTTGACTATACAGGGTACTCAGCCCCAGCATTTT. Translation: CASSLTIQGTQPQHF.

The rearrangement links TRBV7-2 to TRBJ2-1; TRBD2 aligns across 11 bases. This CDR3 region has 15 residues. The germline CDR1 and CDR2 sequences are SGHTA and FQGNSA. V lost 4 bases, J lost 10 bases, and 9 bases stayed unmatched. The CDR3 DNA reads TGTGCCAGCAGCTCGACTAGCGGGAATTTTCGGGAGCAGTTCTTC. Translation: CASSSTSGNFREQFF.

The chain is built from TRBV11-2 and TRBJ2-3; either TRBD1 or TRBD2 may supply D (6 bases each). Trimming shortened V by 6 bases and J by 2 bases, and 15 bases separated the two germline ends. Per the germline V gene, CDR1 is SGHAT and CDR2 is FQNNGV. The CDR3 extends over 15 amino acids. The CDR3 reads CASSTRGGNTDTQYF. The CDR3 nucleotides read TGTGCCAGCAGTACCCGAGGGGGGAACACAGATACGCAGTATTTT.

The chain employs TRBV28 and TRBJ1-2; TRBD1 might be the D (6 bases). Trimming stripped 6 bases from V and 1 base from J, with 12 bases between. The CDR3 spans 14 residues. The V gene's germline CDR1 is MDHEN and CDR2 SYDVKM. The chain's CDR3 is CASRQGSFNYGYTF. Written as DNA, the CDR3 is TGTGCCAGCAGGCAGGGGTCCTTTAACTATGGCTACACCTTC.

The V and J genes are TRBV7-2 and TRBJ1-4; the D gene is possibly TRBD1 (6 bases). Germline CDR1 is SGHTA and CDR2 is FQGNSA. This CDR3 has 15 residues. Trimming pared 0 bases from V and 7 bases from J, leaving 12 bases between. The CDR3 here is CASSLATGRGEKLFF. For the CDR3, the DNA is TGTGCCAGCAGCTTAGCGACAGGACGCGGTGAAAAACTGTTTTTT.